The T cell receptor (beta chain) described here comes from a study of cytomegalovirus exposure and HLA in healthy donors. Both 60 Vbeta primers and 13 Jbeta primers went into the PCR. Data came from immunoSEQ multiplex PCR; TCRdb stores just in-frame clones and leaves some out. The sample consists of about 98,000 clones, 60% to 85% of them appearing once. Germline CDR1 reads LNHDA; CDR2 reads SQIVND (reference sequence). Trimming shortened V by 3 bases and J by 8 bases, and 11 bases separated the two germline ends. The CDR3 is made up of 13 amino acids. The rearrangement links TRBV19 to TRBJ2-1; D possibly corresponds to TRBD2 (6 bases). The TCR originated in a man aged 55 to 70 in good health and CMV-seropositive. The sample consisted of PBMCs. In nucleotides, the CDR3 is TGTGCCAGTAGTATGGTTCGGAGGGATGAGCAGTTCTTC. Its protein is CASSMVRRDEQFF.